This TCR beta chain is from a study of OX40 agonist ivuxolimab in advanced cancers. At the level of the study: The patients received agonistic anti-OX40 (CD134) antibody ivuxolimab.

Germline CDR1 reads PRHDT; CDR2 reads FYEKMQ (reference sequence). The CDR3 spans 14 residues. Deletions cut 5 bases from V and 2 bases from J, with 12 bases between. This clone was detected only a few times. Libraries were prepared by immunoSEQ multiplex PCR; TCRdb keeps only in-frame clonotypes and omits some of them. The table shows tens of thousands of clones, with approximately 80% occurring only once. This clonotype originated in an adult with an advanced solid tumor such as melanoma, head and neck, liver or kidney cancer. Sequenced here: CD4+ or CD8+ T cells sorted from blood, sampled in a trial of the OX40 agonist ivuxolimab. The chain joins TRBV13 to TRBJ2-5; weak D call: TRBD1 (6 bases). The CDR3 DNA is TGTGCCAGCAGCCCAGAGGACAGTCAAGAGACCCAGTACTTC. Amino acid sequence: CASSPEDSQETQYF.